Here is one T cell receptor beta chain with its context. What it recognizes is unknown. These data are taken from a study of CXCR3-negative and CXCR3-positive naive CD8 T cells. Study-wide context: Per-library TRB read counts averaged about 1.5 +/- 0.3 million, adding up to 130 million to 150 million in total. Findings and limits, study-wide: Once cells were cryopreserved, CXCR3 expression went down partly, and most assays used fresh PBMCs. Whereas memory cells differed, naive CXCR3-negative and CXCR3-positive cells shared similar TRBV-TRBJ usage.

TRB cDNA libraries were made by UMI-labeled 5' RACE. Following a re-call of the 5' RACE reads, TCRdb has one entry per CDR3 protein and lacks DNA. The sample holds tens of thousands of distinct CDR3 sequences. Per germline, CDR1 DFQATT and CDR2 SNEGSKA (reference sequence). The CDR3 spans 13 residues. Sequencing input: naive CXCR3- CD8+ T cells from blood. Subset reported: CD45RO-CCR7+CD27+CD95- naive CD8+ T cells lacking CXCR3 (TNR3-). This TCR derives from a human donor in good health. Some clones in this sample may be carry-over from other donors' samples. This sequence joins TRBV20-1 and TRBJ1-2. The CDR3 is CSAREGANYGYTF.